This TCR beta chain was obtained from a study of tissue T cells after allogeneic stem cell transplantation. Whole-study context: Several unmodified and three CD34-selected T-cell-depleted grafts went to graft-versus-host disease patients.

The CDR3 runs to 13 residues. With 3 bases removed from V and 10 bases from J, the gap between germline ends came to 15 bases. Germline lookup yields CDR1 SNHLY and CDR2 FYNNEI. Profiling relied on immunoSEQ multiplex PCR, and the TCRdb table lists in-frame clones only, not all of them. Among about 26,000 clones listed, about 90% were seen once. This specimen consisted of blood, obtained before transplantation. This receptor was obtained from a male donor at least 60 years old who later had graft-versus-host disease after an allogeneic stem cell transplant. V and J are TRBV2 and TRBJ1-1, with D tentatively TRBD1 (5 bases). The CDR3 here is CASSESRAVGAFF. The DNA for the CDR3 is TGTGCCAGCAGTGAGTCCAGGGCGGTAGGAGCTTTCTTT.